The 25 T cell receptor beta chains below all came from one sample that was sequenced in a study of blood T cell repertoires in COVID-19. The data were produced by immunoSEQ multiplex PCR, yet TCRdb's version contains in-frame clones alone and is incomplete. The sample carries 84,000 or so clones, 77% recorded once. The specimen sequenced was peripheral blood. These receptors all stem from a human donor in a cohort sampled during active COVID-19.

This chain connects TRBV3-1 (or the pseudogene TRBV3-2) to TRBJ1-2, with D possibly TRBD1 on 5 matching bases. V was clipped by 6 bases and J by 4 bases, with 12 bases between them. The CDR3 has 13 amino acids. CDR1 is LGHDT and CDR2 is YNNKEL in the germline V gene (reference sequence). DNA of the CDR3: TGTGCCAGCAGTCTCGGGGGTCCCTATGGCTACACCTTC. Translated: CASSLGGPYGYTF.

The V and J genes are TRBV27 and TRBJ2-7, with D unresolved. The CDR3 totals 14 residues. V lost 0 bases, J lost 6 bases, and 12 bases lay in between. Germline-derived CDR1 and CDR2 are MNHEY and SMNVEV (reference sequence). This CDR3 is CASSLSVYWSEQYF. CDR3 bases: TGTGCCAGCAGTTTATCGGTCTATTGGAGCGAGCAGTACTTC.

The V and J genes are TRBV28 and TRBJ2-2, with 8 bases fitting TRBD2. Trimming removed 10 bases from V and 3 bases from J; junction bases left unmatched: 4. Looked up from germline, CDR1 is MDHEN and CDR2 is SYDVKM. The CDR3 spans 13 residues. The DNA for the CDR3 is TGTGCCACGGGGCGGGGGGACACCGGGGAGCTGTTTTTT. Protein: CATGRGDTGELFF.

Ten or more counts support this clone. V and J are TRBV5-1 and TRBJ1-2, with TRBD1 matching over 7 bases. V gave up 6 bases and J gave up 4 bases; unmatched junction bases: 3. Germline-derived CDR1 and CDR2 are SGHRS and YFSETQ. This CDR3 is 12 amino acids long. CDR3 in amino acids: CASTRDSYGYTF. CDR3 DNA: TGCGCCAGCACCCGGGACAGCTATGGCTACACCTTC.

The chain carries TRBV7-9 and TRBJ1-1; D not certain. The CDR3 is made up of 13 amino acids. The germline CDR1 and CDR2 sequences are SEHNR and FQNEAQ (reference sequence). Trimming removed 5 bases at V and 1 base at J, with 8 bases between. The CDR3 DNA sequence: TGTGCCAGCAGCATCACTGGGAACACTGAAGCTTTCTTT. Translation: CASSITGNTEAFF.

The gene calls are TRBV6-5 and TRBJ2-5; TRBD2 matches 9 bases. J lost 5 bases, V lost 6 bases, and 4 bases had no gene match. CDR3 length: 13 residues. The germline gives CDR1 MNHEY, CDR2 SVGAGI. CDR3 in DNA: TGTGCCAGCAGGCGGGGGGGTGCGGAGACCCAGTACTTC. This sequence encodes CASRRGGAETQYF.

The CDR3 spells CASSPGTRTGELFF. CDR3 DNA: TGTGCCTCCTCCCCCGGGACACGCACCGGGGAGCTGTTTTTT. This chain links TRBV6-5 with TRBJ2-2; TRBD1 might be the D (6 bases). Germline V CDR1 and CDR2: MNHEY, SVGAGI. Trimming stripped 11 bases from V and 4 bases from J, with 17 bases between. This CDR3 is built from 14 residues.

This clone has only one observation. The V gene is TRBV6-6, the J gene TRBJ1-5; no definite D call. With 5 bases removed from V and 6 bases from J, the gap between germline ends came to 14 bases. The CDR3 runs to 14 residues. CDR1 is MNHNY, CDR2 SVGAGI, per germline (reference sequence). CDR3 DNA sequence: TGTGCCAGCAGTACATCACCCCCGGGTCAGCCCCAGCATTTT. This sequence encodes CASSTSPPGQPQHF.

This chain uses TRBV5-1 with TRBJ1-2, with 8 bases that match TRBD1. Germline values: CDR1 SGHRS, CDR2 YFSETQ. V lost 4 bases to trimming and J lost 7 bases; unmatched junction nucleotides: 6. The CDR3 loop spans 13 amino acids. The CDR3 DNA reads as TGCGCCAGCAGCGTACAGGGGGGTGTTGGCTACACCTTC. Protein: CASSVQGGVGYTF. Combining the CDR3 with reference TRBV5-1 and TRBJ1-2 gives the whole variable domain KAGVTQTPRYLIKTRGQQVTLSCSPISGHRSVSWYQQTPGQGLQFLFEYFSETQRNKGNFPGRFSGRQFSNSRSEMNVSTLELGDSALYLCASSVQGGVGYTFGSGTRLTVV.

This clone has just a few counts. The chain uses TRBV18 and TRBJ1-2, with TRBD1 identical over 7 bases. The CDR3 is 15 residues long. V lost 6 bases to trimming and J lost 4 bases; unmatched junction nucleotides: 11. Germline V gene sequence: CDR1 KGHSH, CDR2 LQKENI. DNA for the CDR3: TGTGCCAGCTCGACAGGTCGAGGGGGCGGCTATGGCTACACCTTC. Its protein is CASSTGRGGGYGYTF. The variable domain in full, with the rest retrieved from reference TRBV18 and TRBJ1-2, is NAGVMQNPRHLVRRRGQEARLRCSPMKGHSHVYWYRQLPEEGLKFMVYLQKENIIDESGMPKERFSAEFPKEGPSILRIQQVVRGDSAAYFCASSTGRGGGYGYTFGSGTRLTVV.

This chain connects TRBV20-1 to TRBJ2-1, with 9 bases lining up with TRBD2. CDR3 length: 14 amino acids. Per germline, CDR1 DFQATT and CDR2 SNEGSKA (reference sequence). With 3 bases clipped from V and 7 bases from J, the junction kept 7 bases outside the gene matches. This chain's CDR3 is CSASPSGVGNEQFF. CDR3 in DNA: TGCAGTGCTAGTCCTAGCGGGGTAGGTAATGAGCAGTTCTTC.

The chain carries TRBV11-3 and TRBJ2-2; 8 positions match TRBD2. V was pared by 4 bases and J by 7 bases, with 14 bases of the junction left unmatched. In germline, CDR1 is SGHNT, CDR2 YENEEA. The CDR3 sequence is 17 residues long. The CDR3 bases are TGTGCCAGCAGCTCGTGGGGTAGCGGGGAACGGTACGGGGAGCTGTTTTTT. Its protein product is CASSSWGSGERYGELFF.

Only a few counts were recorded for this clone. This chain uses TRBV29-1 with TRBJ2-7; TRBD2 is a possible D gene (5 bases). The CDR3 consists of 12 residues. The V gene's germline CDR1 is SQVTM and CDR2 ANQGSEA. The V end was cut by 3 bases, the J end by 11 bases, with 17 bases between. The DNA of the CDR3 is TGCAGCGTTGAGGGCAGCGACTACGTGGAGTACTTC. It translates to CSVEGSDYVEYF.

This chain uses TRBV5-4 with TRBJ2-1, with TRBD1 as a possible D gene (5 bases). Germline V gene lookup returns CDR1 SGHNT and CDR2 YYREEE (reference sequence). The CDR3 sequence is 14 residues long. V dropped 1 base and J dropped 2 bases, with 7 bases sitting between them. The CDR3 region is CASSLSTAYNEQFF. The DNA of the CDR3 is TGTGCCAGCAGCTTGTCGACAGCCTACAATGAGCAGTTCTTC.

The CDR3 loop reads CASSQVTLSSYEQYF. Here the CDR3 DNA reads TGCGCCAGCAGCCAAGTAACGTTGAGCTCCTACGAGCAGTACTTC. The chain joins TRBV4-1 to TRBJ2-7, with D unclear. CDR1 is MGHRA and CDR2 is YSYEKL in the germline V gene. V shed 1 base and J shed 0 bases, with 10 bases lying between them. The CDR3 is 15 residues long.

A word on this clone: The junction departs from germline at one end; a sequencing error may be responsible. The chain joins TRBV3-1 (or the pseudogene TRBV3-2) to TRBJ2-7; 7 bases match TRBD1. CDR1 and CDR2 (germline): LGHDT, YNNKEL (reference sequence). The CDR3 spans 11 residues. CDR3: CASSQVDRVSF. CDR3 DNA: TGTGCCAGCAGCCAAGTTGACAGGGTTAGCTTC.

V and J are TRBV5-1 and TRBJ1-6; 8 nucleotides line up with TRBD1. J lost 7 bases, V lost 0 bases, and 9 bases had no gene match. CDR1 and CDR2 (germline): SGHRS, YFSETQ. The CDR3 is 17 amino acids. The CDR3 DNA is TGCGCCAGCAGCTTGGGACAGGGGTCACCCCAGAATTCACCCCTCCACTTT. Translated: CASSLGQGSPQNSPLHF.

J is TRBJ2-7 and V is TRBV7-8, with TRBD1 matching 11 bases. In germline, CDR1 is SGHVS, CDR2 FQNEAQ. The CDR3 extends over 14 amino acids. V trimming: 4 bases; J trimming: 6 bases; junction bases outside the gene matches: 5. CDR3 nucleotide sequence: TGTGCCAGCAGCTCCGGGACAGGGGGGCTCGAGCAGTACTTC. It encodes CASSSGTGGLEQYF.

This clone occurred once. This sequence joins TRBV6-5 and TRBJ1-4; TRBD1 might be the D (5 bases). CDR1 MNHEY and CDR2 SVGAGI come from the germline V gene. The CDR3 contains 15 residues. Trimming took 0 bases from V and 9 from J, leaving 14 bases between them. Written as DNA, the CDR3 is TGTGCCAGCAGTTACTCAGCAGGGAATCAACAAAAACTGTTTTTT. Amino acids: CASSYSAGNQQKLFF.

The chain carries TRBV19 and TRBJ2-7; 7 positions agree with TRBD1. CDR1 LNHDA and CDR2 SQIVND come from the germline V gene (reference sequence). V shed 6 bases, J shed 3 bases, and the junction held 11 bases outside the gene matches. The CDR3 spans 15 residues. CDR3 nucleotides: TGTGCCAGTAGCCCCTCCGGGACAGTATACTACGAGCAGTACTTC. As protein: CASSPSGTVYYEQYF.

The V gene is TRBV2, the J gene TRBJ1-1; no definite D call. Germline CDR1 SNHLY, CDR2 FYNNEI. V dropped 4 bases and J dropped 4 bases, with 10 bases sitting between them. The CDR3 consists of 13 residues. The DNA of the CDR3 is TGTGCCAGCAGTGCAGGAGGTAGCACTGAAGCTTTCTTT. This gives the protein CASSAGGSTEAFF.

The rearrangement uses TRBV5-1 and TRBJ1-3, with 9 bases matching TRBD1. Germline V gene data show CDR1 as SGHRS and CDR2 as YFSETQ. After removal of 0 bases from V and 7 bases from J, the junction contained 8 bases not matched to a gene. The CDR3 loop spans 16 amino acids. Here the CDR3 reads CASSLGVQGARNTIYF. CDR3 bases: TGCGCCAGCAGCTTGGGCGTACAGGGGGCACGGAACACCATATATTTT.

Only a few counts were recorded for this clone. The chain couples TRBV5-5 to TRBJ1-6; 8 bases line up with TRBD1. This CDR3 region has 13 residues. J was trimmed by 14 bases and V by 4 bases; bases with no gene match: 8. Germline CDR1 reads SGHKS; CDR2 reads YYEKEE (reference sequence). CDR3: CASSPRTGLTLHF. The CDR3 DNA reads as TGTGCCAGCAGCCCTAGGACAGGGCTTACCCTCCACTTT. The whole variable domain, filled in from reference TRBV5-5 and TRBJ1-6, reads DAGVTQSPTHLIKTRGQQVTLRCSPISGHKSVSWYQQVLGQGPQFIFQYYEKEERGRGNFPDRFSARQFPNYSSELNVNALLLGDSALYLCASSPRTGLTLHFGNGTRLTVT.

With respect to this clone: At the DNA level, this CDR3 is encoded by other sequences in the same sample as well. The chain employs TRBV5-1 and TRBJ2-7, with 10 nucleotides matching TRBD1. Germline V lookup: CDR1 SGHRS, CDR2 YFSETQ. V shed 4 bases, J shed 2 bases, and the junction held 3 bases outside the gene matches. CDR3 length: 14 residues. DNA for the CDR3: TGCGCCAGCAGCGTTGGACAGGGGGCCTACGAGCAGTACTTC. It encodes CASSVGQGAYEQYF.

This chain connects TRBV28 to TRBJ2-5, with TRBD1 matching 7 bases. V was clipped by 3 bases and J by 3 bases; unmatched bases: 10. Per germline, CDR1 MDHEN and CDR2 SYDVKM. The CDR3 has 16 amino acids. The CDR3 DNA reads TGTGCCAGCAGTTTCGGCGTTTTACAGGGGAAAGAGACCCAGTACTTC. Protein: CASSFGVLQGKETQYF.